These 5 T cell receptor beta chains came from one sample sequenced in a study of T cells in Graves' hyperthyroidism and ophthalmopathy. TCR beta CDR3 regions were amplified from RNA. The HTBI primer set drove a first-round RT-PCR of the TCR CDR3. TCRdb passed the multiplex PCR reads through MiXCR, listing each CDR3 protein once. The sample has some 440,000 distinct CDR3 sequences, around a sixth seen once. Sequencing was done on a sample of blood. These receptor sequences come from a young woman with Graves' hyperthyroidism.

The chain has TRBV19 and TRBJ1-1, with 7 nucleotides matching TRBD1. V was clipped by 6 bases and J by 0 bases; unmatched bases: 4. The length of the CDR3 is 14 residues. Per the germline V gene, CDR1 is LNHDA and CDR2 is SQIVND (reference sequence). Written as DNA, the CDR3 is TGTGCCAGTAGGCCGGACAGGTTGAACACTGAAGCTTTCTTT. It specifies CASRPDRLNTEAFF.

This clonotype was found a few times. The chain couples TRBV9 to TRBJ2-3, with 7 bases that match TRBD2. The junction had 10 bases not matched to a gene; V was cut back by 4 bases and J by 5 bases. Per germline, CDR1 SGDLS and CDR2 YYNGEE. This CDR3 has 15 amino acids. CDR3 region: CASSPRLAQRDTQYF. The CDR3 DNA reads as TGTGCCAGCAGCCCCCGACTAGCCCAGCGAGATACGCAGTATTTT.

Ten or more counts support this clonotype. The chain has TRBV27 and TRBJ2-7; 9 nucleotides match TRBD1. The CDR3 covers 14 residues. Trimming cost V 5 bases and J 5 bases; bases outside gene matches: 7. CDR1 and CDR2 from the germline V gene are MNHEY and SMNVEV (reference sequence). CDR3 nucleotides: TGTGCCAGCAGTCCGGGACAGGGTTCGGACGAGCAGTACTTC. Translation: CASSPGQGSDEQYF.

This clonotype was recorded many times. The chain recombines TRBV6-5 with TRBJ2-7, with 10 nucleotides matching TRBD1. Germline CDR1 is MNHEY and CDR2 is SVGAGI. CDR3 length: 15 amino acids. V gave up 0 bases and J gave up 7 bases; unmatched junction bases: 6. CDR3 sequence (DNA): TGTGCCAGCAGTTACTCGCCGACAGGGGGCCTGGAGCAGTACTTC. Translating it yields CASSYSPTGGLEQYF.

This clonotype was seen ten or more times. In DNA, the CDR3 is TGCAGTGCTAGATACGGAGGGAGGTCGGGAGACATTCAGTACTTC. Translating it yields CSARYGGRSGDIQYF. The gene calls are TRBV20-1 and TRBJ2-4, with D possibly being TRBD2 (6 bases). The CDR3 extends over 15 amino acids. The germline V and J ends were trimmed by 2 bases and 8 bases, with 19 bases remaining between them. CDR1 DFQATT and CDR2 SNEGSKA come from the germline V gene (reference sequence).